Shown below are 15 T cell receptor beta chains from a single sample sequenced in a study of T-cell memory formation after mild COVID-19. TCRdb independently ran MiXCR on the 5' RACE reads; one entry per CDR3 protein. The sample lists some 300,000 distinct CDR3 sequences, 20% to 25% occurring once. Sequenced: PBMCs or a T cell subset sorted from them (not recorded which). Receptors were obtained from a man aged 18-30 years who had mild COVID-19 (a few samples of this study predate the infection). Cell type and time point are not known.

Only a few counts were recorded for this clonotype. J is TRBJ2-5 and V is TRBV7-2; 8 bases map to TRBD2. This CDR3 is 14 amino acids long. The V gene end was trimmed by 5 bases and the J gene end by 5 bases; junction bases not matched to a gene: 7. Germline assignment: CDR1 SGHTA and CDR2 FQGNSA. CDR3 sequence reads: CASSVGGDLETQYF. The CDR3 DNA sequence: TGTGCCAGCAGCGTCGGGGGGGACCTGGAGACCCAGTACTTC.

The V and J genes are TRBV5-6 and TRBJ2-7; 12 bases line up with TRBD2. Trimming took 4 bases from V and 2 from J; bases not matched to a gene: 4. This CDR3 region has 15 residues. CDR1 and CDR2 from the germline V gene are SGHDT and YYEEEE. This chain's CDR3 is CASSLTSGGTYEQYV. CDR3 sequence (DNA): TGTGCCAGCAGCCTCACTAGCGGGGGGACCTACGAGCAGTACGTC.

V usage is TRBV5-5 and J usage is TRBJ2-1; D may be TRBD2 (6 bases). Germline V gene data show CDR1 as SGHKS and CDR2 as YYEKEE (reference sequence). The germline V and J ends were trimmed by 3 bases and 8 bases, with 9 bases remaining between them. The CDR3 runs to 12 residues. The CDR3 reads CASSSLADEQFF. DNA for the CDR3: TGTGCCAGCAGCTCACTAGCAGATGAGCAGTTCTTC. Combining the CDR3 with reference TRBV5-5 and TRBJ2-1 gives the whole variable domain DAGVTQSPTHLIKTRGQQVTLRCSPISGHKSVSWYQQVLGQGPQFIFQYYEKEERGRGNFPDRFSARQFPNYSSELNVNALLLGDSALYLCASSSLADEQFFGPGTRLTVL.

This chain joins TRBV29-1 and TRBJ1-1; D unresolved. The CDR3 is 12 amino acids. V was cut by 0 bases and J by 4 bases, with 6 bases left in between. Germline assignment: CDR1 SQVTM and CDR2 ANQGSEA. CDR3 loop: CSVEEGITEAFF. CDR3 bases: TGCAGCGTTGAAGAGGGGATCACTGAAGCTTTCTTT.

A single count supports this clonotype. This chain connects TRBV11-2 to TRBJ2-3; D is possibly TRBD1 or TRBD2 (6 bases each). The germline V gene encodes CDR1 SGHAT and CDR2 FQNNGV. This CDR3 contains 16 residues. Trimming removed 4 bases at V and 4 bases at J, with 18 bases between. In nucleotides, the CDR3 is TGTGCCAGCAGCTCCCCCCGGGGGCCGAGGCCAGATACGCAGTATTTT. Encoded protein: CASSSPRGPRPDTQYF. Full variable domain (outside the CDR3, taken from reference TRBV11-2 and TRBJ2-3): EAGVAQSPRYKIIEKRQSVAFWCNPISGHATLYWYQQILGQGPKLLIQFQNNGVVDDSQLPKDRFSAERLKGVDSTLKIQPAKLEDSAVYLCASSSPRGPRPDTQYFGPGTRLTVL.

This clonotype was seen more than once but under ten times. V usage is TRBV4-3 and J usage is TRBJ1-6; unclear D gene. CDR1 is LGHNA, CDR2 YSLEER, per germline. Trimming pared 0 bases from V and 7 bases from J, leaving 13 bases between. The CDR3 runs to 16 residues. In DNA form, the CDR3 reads TGCGCCAGCAGCCAAGAAGGTGGGCTGGGGAATTCACCCCTCCACTTT. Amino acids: CASSQEGGLGNSPLHF.

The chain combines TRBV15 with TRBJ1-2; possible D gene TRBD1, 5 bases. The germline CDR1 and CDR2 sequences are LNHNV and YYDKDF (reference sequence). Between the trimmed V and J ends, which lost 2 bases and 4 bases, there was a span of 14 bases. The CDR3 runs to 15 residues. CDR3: CATSRNPGRIYGYTF. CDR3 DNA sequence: TGTGCCACCAGCAGAAACCCGGGACGCATCTATGGCTACACCTTC.

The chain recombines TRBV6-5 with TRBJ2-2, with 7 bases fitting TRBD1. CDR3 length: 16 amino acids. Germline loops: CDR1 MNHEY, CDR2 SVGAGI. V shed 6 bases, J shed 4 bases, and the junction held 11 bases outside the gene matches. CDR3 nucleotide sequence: TGTGCCAGCAGAGAAGGGACAGCCACCCGCACCGGGGAGCTGTTTTTT. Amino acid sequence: CASREGTATRTGELFF.

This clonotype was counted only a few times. The CDR3 DNA sequence: TGTGCCAACCCCGGAAGGGCGTACCAAGAGACCCAGTACTTC. This codes for CANPGRAYQETQYF. This chain links TRBV5-4 with TRBJ2-5; D is ambiguous. Germline assignment: CDR1 SGHNT and CDR2 YYREEE (reference sequence). The CDR3 covers 14 residues. V was pared by 9 bases and J by 0 bases, with 15 bases between. Together with reference TRBV5-4 and TRBJ2-5, the CDR3 gives the full variable domain: ETGVTQSPTHLIKTRGQQVTLRCSSQSGHNTVSWYQQALGQGPQFIFQYYREEENGRGNFPPRFSGLQFPNYSSELNVNALELDDSALYLCANPGRAYQETQYFGPGTRLLVL.

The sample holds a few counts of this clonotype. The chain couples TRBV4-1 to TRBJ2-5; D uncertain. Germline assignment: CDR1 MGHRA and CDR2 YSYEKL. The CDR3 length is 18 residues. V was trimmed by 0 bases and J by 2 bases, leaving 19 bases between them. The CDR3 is CASSQDLTGRLLQETQYF. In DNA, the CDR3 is TGCGCCAGCAGCCAAGACTTGACGGGCAGGCTCCTACAAGAGACCCAGTACTTC.

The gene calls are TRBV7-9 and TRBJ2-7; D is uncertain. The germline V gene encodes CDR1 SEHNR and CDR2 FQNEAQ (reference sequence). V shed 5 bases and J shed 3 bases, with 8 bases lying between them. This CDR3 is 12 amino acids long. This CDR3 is CASSPTIYEQYF. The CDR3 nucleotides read TGTGCCAGCAGCCCTACCATCTACGAGCAGTACTTC.

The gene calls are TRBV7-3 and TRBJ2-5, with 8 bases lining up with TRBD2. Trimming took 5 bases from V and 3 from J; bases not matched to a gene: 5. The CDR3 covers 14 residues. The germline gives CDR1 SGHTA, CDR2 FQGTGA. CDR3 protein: CASSNGLAKETQYF. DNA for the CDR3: TGTGCCAGCAGCAACGGACTAGCTAAAGAGACCCAGTACTTC.

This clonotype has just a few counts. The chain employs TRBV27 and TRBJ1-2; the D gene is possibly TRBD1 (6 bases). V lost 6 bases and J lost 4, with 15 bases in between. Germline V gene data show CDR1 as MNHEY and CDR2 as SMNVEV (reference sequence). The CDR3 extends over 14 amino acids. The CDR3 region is CASRPYRDLYGYTF. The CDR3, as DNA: TGTGCCAGCAGACCCTACAGGGACCTCTATGGCTACACCTTC.

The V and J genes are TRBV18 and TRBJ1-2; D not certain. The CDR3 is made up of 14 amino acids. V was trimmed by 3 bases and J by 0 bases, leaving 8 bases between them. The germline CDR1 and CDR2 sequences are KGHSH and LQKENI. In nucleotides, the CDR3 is TGTGCCAGCTCACCGTCAGAACCTAACTATGGCTACACCTTC. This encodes CASSPSEPNYGYTF.

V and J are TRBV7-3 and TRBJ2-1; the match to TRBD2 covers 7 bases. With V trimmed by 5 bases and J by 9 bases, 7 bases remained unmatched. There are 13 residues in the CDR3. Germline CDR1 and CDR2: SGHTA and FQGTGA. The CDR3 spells CASSRGLEGEQFF. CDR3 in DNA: TGTGCCAGCAGCCGCGGACTAGAGGGTGAGCAGTTCTTC.